These 24 T cell receptor beta chains came from one sample sequenced in a study of siplizumab effects on memory and regulatory T cells (dated by TCRdb to about 2019). The library was prepared using the immunoSEQ multiplex PCR assay. TCRdb re-hosts the immuneACCESS table, in-frame sequences only. Its copies lack some clones; in the studies checked, an unresolved V gene accounts for under half of them, and the cause for the rest is not known. The sample data list over 85,000 clones, and 90% to 95% of these were observed just once. 1.1% of the sample lies in the top ten. Sequencing was carried out using CD4+ T cells sorted from blood. Receptors originate from a human donor in good health.

The rearrangement joins TRBV5-1 to TRBJ2-7; no firm D call. Trimming pared 1 base from V and 3 bases from J, leaving 11 bases between. CDR3 length: 14 amino acids. From germline, CDR1 is SGHRS and CDR2 YFSETQ. CDR3 DNA sequence: TGCGCCAGCAGCTTGACTACGGGTGGCTACGAGCAGTACTTC. It yields the protein CASSLTTGGYEQYF.

The chain carries TRBV6-4 and TRBJ1-1; no definite D call. This CDR3 has 13 amino acids. Deletions cut 5 bases from V and 4 bases from J, with 11 bases between. The V gene's germline CDR1 is MRHNA and CDR2 SNTAGT. CDR3 coding DNA: TGTGCCAGCAGTAAAACAGAATCCACTGAAGCTTTCTTT. Translating gives CASSKTESTEAFF.

The chain carries TRBV28 and TRBJ2-5; 7 nucleotides align to TRBD2. This CDR3 contains 17 residues. Germline V gene data show CDR1 as MDHEN and CDR2 as SYDVKM. With 2 bases clipped from V and 1 base from J, the junction kept 10 bases outside the gene matches. The CDR3 DNA reads as TGTGCCAGCAGTTTAGCTGTGATGGGGGGGTTCCAAGAGACCCAGTACTTC. Protein product: CASSLAVMGGFQETQYF.

The chain carries TRBV15 and TRBJ2-7; 8 positions agree with TRBD1. V lost 2 bases to trimming and J lost 3 bases; unmatched junction nucleotides: 6. CDR3 length: 15 residues. Germline V gene lookup returns CDR1 LNHNV and CDR2 YYDKDF (reference sequence). CDR3 DNA: TGTGCCACCAGCAGACACAACAGGGGGGACTACGAGCAGTACTTC. Translation gives CATSRHNRGDYEQYF. Drawing the rest from reference TRBV15 and TRBJ2-7, the complete variable domain is DAMVIQNPRYQVTQFGKPVTLSCSQTLNHNVMYWYQQKSSQAPKLLFHYYDKDFNNEADTPDNFQSRRPNTSFCFLDIRSPGLGDTAMYLCATSRHNRGDYEQYFGPGTRLTVT.

The rearrangement links TRBV30 to TRBJ2-3; no clear D. This CDR3 is built from 14 residues. V dropped 7 bases and J dropped 0 bases, with 14 bases sitting between them. CDR1 and CDR2 (germline): GTSNPN, SVGIG (reference sequence). The CDR3 sequence is CAFQNSLSTDTQYF. The CDR3 DNA is TGTGCCTTCCAGAACTCCCTGAGCACAGATACGCAGTATTTT.

This clone was seen a single time. V and J are TRBV27 and TRBJ1-2, with TRBD1 identical over 8 bases. Germline V gives CDR1 MNHEY, CDR2 SMNVEV (reference sequence). Trimming at V came to 7 bases and at J to 2 bases, leaving 6 bases not matched to a gene. The CDR3 loop spans 14 amino acids. CDR3 nucleotides: TGTGCCAGCACGACCCGACAGGGGAACTATGGCTACACCTTC. This sequence encodes CASTTRQGNYGYTF.

The chain couples TRBV28 to TRBJ2-7; D gene unclear. Between the trimmed V and J ends, which lost 7 bases and 6 bases, there was a span of 13 bases. CDR1 is MDHEN, CDR2 SYDVKM, per germline. CDR3 size: 12 residues. CDR3 region: CASKGILREQYF. CDR3 coding DNA: TGTGCCAGCAAGGGCATACTGCGCGAGCAGTACTTC.

This rearrangement joins TRBV7-8 to TRBJ2-3; D is ambiguous. The V and J ends lost 1 base and 7 bases respectively, with 6 bases between them. Germline V gene data show CDR1 as SGHVS and CDR2 as FQNEAQ. The CDR3 contains 12 residues. CDR3 bases: TGTGCCAGCAGCTTAGAGGGTAATACGCAGTATTTT. Translated: CASSLEGNTQYF.

The chain employs TRBV28 and TRBJ2-1; 11 bases map to TRBD2. The junction had 6 bases not matched to a gene; V was cut back by 6 bases and J by 8 bases. The CDR3 covers 14 residues. From germline, CDR1 is MDHEN and CDR2 SYDVKM. The CDR3 reads CASSTLAGADEQFF. CDR3 bases: TGTGCCAGCAGCACACTAGCGGGAGCAGATGAGCAGTTCTTC. The full variable domain, with the rest looked up from reference TRBV28 and TRBJ2-1, is DVKVTQSSRYLVKRTGEKVFLECVQDMDHENMFWYRQDPGLGLRLIYFSYDVKMKEKGDIPEGYSVSREKKERFSLILESASTNQTSMYLCASSTLAGADEQFFGPGTRLTVL.

V gene TRBV7-9 combines with J gene TRBJ2-3, with D possibly matching TRBD2 (5 bases). The CDR3 is 14 amino acids. Germline V gives CDR1 SEHNR, CDR2 FQNEAQ (reference sequence). Trimming took 1 base from V and 1 from J, leaving 6 bases between them. The CDR3 nucleotides are TGTGCCAGCAGCTTAGGCGGGCGCACAGATACGCAGTATTTT. It translates to CASSLGGRTDTQYF.

This rearrangement joins TRBV7-9 to TRBJ1-2; weak D call: TRBD1 (6 bases). V gave up 3 bases and J gave up 6 bases, with 17 bases separating them. Germline V gene lookup returns CDR1 SEHNR and CDR2 FQNEAQ (reference sequence). The CDR3 runs to 15 residues. Here the CDR3 DNA reads TGTGCCAGCAGCTTGGCTTCGACAGGACTACATGGCTACACCTTC. Translated, it gives CASSLASTGLHGYTF. Drawing the rest from reference TRBV7-9 and TRBJ1-2, the complete variable domain is DTGVSQNPRHKITKRGQNVTFRCDPISEHNRLYWYRQTLGQGPEFLTYFQNEAQLEKSRLLSDRFSAERPKGSFSTLEIQRTEQGDSAMYLCASSLASTGLHGYTFGSGTRLTVV.

The V call is TRBV28, the J call TRBJ1-2, with 7 bases identical to TRBD1. Germline lookup yields CDR1 MDHEN and CDR2 SYDVKM. This CDR3 is built from 13 residues. V trimming: 10 bases; J trimming: 7 bases; junction bases outside the gene matches: 12. Written as DNA, the CDR3 is TGTGCCACCCAGCTTGAGGGGGCGCGTGGCTACACCTTC. This translates into CATQLEGARGYTF.

V is TRBV5-4 and J is TRBJ2-1; D perhaps matches TRBD2 (6 bases). Germline values: CDR1 SGHNT, CDR2 YYREEE (reference sequence). CDR3 size: 16 residues. Trimming cost V 5 bases and J 4 bases, with 19 bases left between them. This CDR3 reads CASRKVGAGTYNEQFF. The CDR3 DNA follows: TGTGCCAGCAGGAAGGTAGGGGCGGGGACTTACAATGAGCAGTTCTTC.

This clone came up once. The chain is built from TRBV11-2 and TRBJ2-7; D is perhaps TRBD1 or TRBD2 (5 bases each). Per the germline V gene, CDR1 is SGHAT and CDR2 is FQNNGV. With 6 bases removed from V and 3 bases from J, the gap between germline ends came to 15 bases. The CDR3 is 14 residues long. The CDR3 nucleotides are TGTGCCAGCAGACCGGGACGGGGAATCTACGAGCAGTACTTC. As protein: CASRPGRGIYEQYF.

The rearrangement links TRBV5-4 to TRBJ2-7; D is undetermined. The germline CDR1 and CDR2 sequences are SGHNT and YYREEE (reference sequence). V was cut by 4 bases and J by 4 bases, with 6 bases left in between. CDR3 length: 11 amino acids. CDR3 bases: TGTGCCAGCAGCCAAGGGTACGAGCAGTACTTC. It encodes CASSQGYEQYF.

This clone was recorded only once. The gene calls are TRBV5-4 and TRBJ2-3; 12 nucleotides agree with TRBD1. The ends lost 4 bases at V and 5 bases at J; junction bases unmatched: 8. Germline lookup yields CDR1 SGHNT and CDR2 YYREEE (reference sequence). The CDR3 has 16 residues. Here the CDR3 reads CASSPPGQGARDTQYF. CDR3 coding DNA: TGTGCCAGCAGCCCCCCGGGACAGGGGGCGAGAGATACGCAGTATTTT.

The V gene is TRBV6-1, the J gene TRBJ2-1, with TRBD1 matching 8 bases. V lost 7 bases and J lost 6; bases outside the gene matches: 5. Germline V CDR1 and CDR2: MNHNS, SASEGT. This CDR3 has 13 amino acids. CDR3 nucleotide sequence: TGTGCCAGCAAAGTCCAGGGGGCCAATGAGCAGTTCTTC. It yields the protein CASKVQGANEQFF.

The rearrangement uses TRBV4-1 and TRBJ1-6; D is ambiguous. The CDR3 consists of 21 residues. CDR1 and CDR2 (germline): MGHRA, YSYEKL. Between the trimmed V and J ends, which lost 0 bases and 8 bases, there was a span of 29 bases. In nucleotides, the CDR3 is TGCGCCAGCAGCCAAGATACATTTGGGTCGATTCTGGCCCTCCGGGATTCACCCCTCCACTTT. Its protein product is CASSQDTFGSILALRDSPLHF.

V usage is TRBV15 and J usage is TRBJ1-2; D is undetermined. Trimming removed 8 bases at V and 8 bases at J, with 15 bases between. Germline V gene lookup returns CDR1 LNHNV and CDR2 YYDKDF (reference sequence). The CDR3 sequence is 12 residues long. The CDR3 DNA reads TGTGCCACCGCCGGTTCGGTTTCGGGCTACACCTTC. As protein: CATAGSVSGYTF.

The chain combines TRBV27 with TRBJ1-2; D may be TRBD1 (5 bases). Per the germline V gene, CDR1 is MNHEY and CDR2 is SMNVEV (reference sequence). Deletions cut 6 bases from V and 5 bases from J, with 19 bases between. CDR3 length equals 15 residues. The CDR3 spells CASRGMGIRGYGYTF. CDR3 in DNA: TGTGCCAGCAGAGGAATGGGGATAAGGGGTTATGGCTACACCTTC.

V gene TRBV20-1 combines with J gene TRBJ2-5; D remains ambiguous. Germline loops: CDR1 DFQATT, CDR2 SNEGSKA (reference sequence). V was trimmed by 6 bases and J by 1 base, leaving 6 bases between them. This CDR3 comprises 11 residues. This CDR3 is CSAKAQETQYF. Written as DNA, the CDR3 is TGCAGTGCAAAGGCCCAAGAGACCCAGTACTTC.

This chain connects TRBV2 to TRBJ1-3; D unresolved. The germline CDR1 and CDR2 sequences are SNHLY and FYNNEI. The CDR3 is 12 residues long. V was clipped by 6 bases and J by 3 bases, with 6 bases between them. CDR3 sequence reads: CASRGIGNTIYF. The CDR3 nucleotides read TGTGCCAGCAGGGGGATTGGAAACACCATATATTTT.

The rearrangement links TRBV28 to TRBJ2-2, with 8 bases lining up with TRBD1. The CDR3 spans 14 residues. The germline V gene encodes CDR1 MDHEN and CDR2 SYDVKM. J was trimmed by 7 bases and V by 4 bases; bases with no gene match: 5. CDR3: CASSSQGAGGELFF. CDR3 DNA sequence: TGTGCCAGCAGTTCTCAGGGGGCCGGCGGGGAGCTGTTTTTT.

Details on this clone: At the DNA level, this CDR3 is encoded by other sequences in the same sample as well. The rearrangement uses TRBV5-4 and TRBJ1-2; possible D gene TRBD1, 5 bases. Germline V gene data show CDR1 as SGHNT and CDR2 as YYREEE (reference sequence). This CDR3 has 13 amino acids. V was trimmed by 2 bases and J by 2 bases, leaving 7 bases between them. The CDR3 spells CASSFPGNYGYTF. The CDR3 coding sequence is TGTGCCAGCAGCTTTCCAGGGAACTATGGCTACACCTTC.